The sequence of this TCR beta chain was determined in a study of human T cells and chemical hapten exposure. Study context: Yields of TCR per sample differed, chiefly owing to small differences in pooled library volume.

The length of the CDR3 is 16 residues. V was pared by 3 bases and J by 5 bases, with 8 bases of the junction left unmatched. The V gene's germline CDR1 is MNHNY and CDR2 SVGAGI (reference sequence). Time point here: patch test 1, 2 weeks after DPC sensitization. The treatment here: therapeutic diphenylcyclopropenone sensitization with weekly scalp DPC. Unique molecular identifiers were affixed to discrete cDNA molecules within the library. TCRdb passed the RACE reads through MiXCR, listing each CDR3 protein once. The top ten hold approximately 6.7% of the sample, which has some 170,000 distinct CDR3 sequences, approximately 20% seen once. This clonotype was detected only a few times.

This clonotype was sampled from a woman aged 45-60 years with alopecia areata. Some clones in this sample may be carry-over from other donors' samples. The specimen comprised whole blood, sampled in connection with sensitization to the hapten diphenylcyclopropenone (DPC). The V call is TRBV6-6, the J call TRBJ1-4; 8 nucleotides match TRBD1. DNA of the CDR3: TGTGCCAGCAGTTATTCTCGGGGACAGGCAAATGAAAAACTGTTTTTT. Residues: CASSYSRGQANEKLFF.